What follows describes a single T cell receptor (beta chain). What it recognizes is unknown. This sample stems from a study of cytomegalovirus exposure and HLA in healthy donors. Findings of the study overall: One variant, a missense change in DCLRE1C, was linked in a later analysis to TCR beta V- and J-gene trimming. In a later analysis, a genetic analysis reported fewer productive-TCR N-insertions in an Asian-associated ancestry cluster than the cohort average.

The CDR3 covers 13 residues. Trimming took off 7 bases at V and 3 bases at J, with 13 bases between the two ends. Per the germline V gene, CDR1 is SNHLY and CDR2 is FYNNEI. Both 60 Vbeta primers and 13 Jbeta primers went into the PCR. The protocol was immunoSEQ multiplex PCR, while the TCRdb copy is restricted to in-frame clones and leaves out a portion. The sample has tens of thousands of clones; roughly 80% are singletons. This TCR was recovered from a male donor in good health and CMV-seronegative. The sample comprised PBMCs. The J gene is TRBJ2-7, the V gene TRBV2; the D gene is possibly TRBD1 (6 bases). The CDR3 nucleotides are TGTGCCAGCACCCGAACAGGGAACTACGAGCAGTACTTC. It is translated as CASTRTGNYEQYF.